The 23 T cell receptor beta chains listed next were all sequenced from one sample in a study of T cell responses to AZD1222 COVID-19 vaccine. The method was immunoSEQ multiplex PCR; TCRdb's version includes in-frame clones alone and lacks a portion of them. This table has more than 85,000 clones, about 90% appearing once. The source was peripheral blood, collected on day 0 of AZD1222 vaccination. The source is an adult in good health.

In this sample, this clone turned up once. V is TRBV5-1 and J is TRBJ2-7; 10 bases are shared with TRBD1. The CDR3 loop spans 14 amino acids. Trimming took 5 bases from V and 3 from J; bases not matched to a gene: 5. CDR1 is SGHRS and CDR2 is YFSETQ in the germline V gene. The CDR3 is CASSSGTGDYEQYF. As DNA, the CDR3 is TGCGCCAGCAGTTCCGGGACAGGGGACTACGAGCAGTACTTC. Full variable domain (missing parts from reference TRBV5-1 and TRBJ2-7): KAGVTQTPRYLIKTRGQQVTLSCSPISGHRSVSWYQQTPGQGLQFLFEYFSETQRNKGNFPGRFSGRQFSNSRSEMNVSTLELGDSALYLCASSSGTGDYEQYFGPGTRLTVT.

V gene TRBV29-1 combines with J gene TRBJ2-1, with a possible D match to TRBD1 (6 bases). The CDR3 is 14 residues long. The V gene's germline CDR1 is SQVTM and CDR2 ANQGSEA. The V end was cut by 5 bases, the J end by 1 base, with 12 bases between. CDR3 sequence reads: CSVSGALSYNEQFF. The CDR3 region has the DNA TGCAGCGTTTCAGGGGCCCTTTCCTACAATGAGCAGTTCTTC.

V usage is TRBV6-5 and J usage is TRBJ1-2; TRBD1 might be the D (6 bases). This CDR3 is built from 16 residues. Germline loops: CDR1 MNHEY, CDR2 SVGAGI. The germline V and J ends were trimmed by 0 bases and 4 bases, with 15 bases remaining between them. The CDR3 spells CASSYSKQGGTYGYTF. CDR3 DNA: TGTGCCAGCAGTTACTCGAAACAGGGCGGGACCTATGGCTACACCTTC.

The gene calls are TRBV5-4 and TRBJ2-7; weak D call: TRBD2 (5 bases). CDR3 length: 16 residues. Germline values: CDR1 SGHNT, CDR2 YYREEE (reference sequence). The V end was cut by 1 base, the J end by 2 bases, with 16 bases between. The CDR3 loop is CASSLHRELDPYEQYF. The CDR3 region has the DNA TGTGCCAGCAGCTTGCACCGGGAACTAGACCCCTACGAGCAGTACTTC.

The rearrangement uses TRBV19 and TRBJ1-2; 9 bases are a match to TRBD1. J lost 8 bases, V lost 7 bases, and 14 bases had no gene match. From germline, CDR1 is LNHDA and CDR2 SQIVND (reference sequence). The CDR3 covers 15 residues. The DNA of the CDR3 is TGTGCCAGTAAGAGGACAGGGGTGCTTTTATGGGGCTACACCTTC. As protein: CASKRTGVLLWGYTF.

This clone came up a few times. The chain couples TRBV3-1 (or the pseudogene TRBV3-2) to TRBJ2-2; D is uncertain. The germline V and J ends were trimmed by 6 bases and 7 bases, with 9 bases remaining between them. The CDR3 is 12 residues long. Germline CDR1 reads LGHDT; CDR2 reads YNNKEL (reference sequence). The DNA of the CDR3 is TGTGCCAGCAGACCGGCCCTCGGGGAGCTGTTTTTT. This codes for CASRPALGELFF.

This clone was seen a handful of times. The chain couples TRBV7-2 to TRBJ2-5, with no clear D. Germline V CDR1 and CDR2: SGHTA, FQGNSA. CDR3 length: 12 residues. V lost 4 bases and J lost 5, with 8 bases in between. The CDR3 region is CASSSNRETQYF. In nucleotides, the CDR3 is TGTGCCAGCAGCTCGAATCGGGAGACCCAGTACTTC.

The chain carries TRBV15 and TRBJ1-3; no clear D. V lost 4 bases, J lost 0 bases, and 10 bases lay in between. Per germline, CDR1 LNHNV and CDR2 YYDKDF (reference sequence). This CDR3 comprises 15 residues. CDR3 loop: CATSTYGFSGNTIYF. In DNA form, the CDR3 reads TGTGCCACCAGCACCTATGGCTTCTCTGGAAACACCATATATTTT.

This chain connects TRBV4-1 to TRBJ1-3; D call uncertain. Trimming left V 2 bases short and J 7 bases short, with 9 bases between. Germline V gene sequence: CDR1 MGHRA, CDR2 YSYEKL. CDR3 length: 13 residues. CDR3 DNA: TGCGCCAGCAGCCAAATCGCGGGGAACACCATATATTTT. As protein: CASSQIAGNTIYF.

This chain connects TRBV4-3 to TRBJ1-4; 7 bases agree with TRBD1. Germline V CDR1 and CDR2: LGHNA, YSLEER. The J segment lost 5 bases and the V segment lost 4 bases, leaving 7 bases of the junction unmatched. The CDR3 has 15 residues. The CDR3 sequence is CASSLNRGDNEKLFF. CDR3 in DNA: TGCGCCAGCAGCCTCAACAGGGGCGACAATGAAAAACTGTTTTTT.

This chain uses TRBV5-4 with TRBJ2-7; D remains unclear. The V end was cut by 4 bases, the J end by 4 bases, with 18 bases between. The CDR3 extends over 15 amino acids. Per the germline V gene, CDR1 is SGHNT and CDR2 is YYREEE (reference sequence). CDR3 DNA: TGTGCCAGCAGCCCCTCTCGAGGAGAAGTTTACGAGCAGTACTTC. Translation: CASSPSRGEVYEQYF. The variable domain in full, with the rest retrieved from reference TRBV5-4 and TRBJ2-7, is ETGVTQSPTHLIKTRGQQVTLRCSSQSGHNTVSWYQQALGQGPQFIFQYYREEENGRGNFPPRFSGLQFPNYSSELNVNALELDDSALYLCASSPSRGEVYEQYFGPGTRLTVT.

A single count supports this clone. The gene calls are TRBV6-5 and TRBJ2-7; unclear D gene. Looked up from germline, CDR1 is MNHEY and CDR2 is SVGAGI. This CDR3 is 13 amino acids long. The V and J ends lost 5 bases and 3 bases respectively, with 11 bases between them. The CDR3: CASSLTSNYEQYF. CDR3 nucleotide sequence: TGTGCCAGCAGTCTGACATCCAACTACGAGCAGTACTTC.

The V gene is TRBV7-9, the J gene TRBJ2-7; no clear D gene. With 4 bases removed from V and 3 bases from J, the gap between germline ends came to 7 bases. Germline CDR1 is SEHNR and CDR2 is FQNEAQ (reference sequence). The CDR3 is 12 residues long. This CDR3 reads CASSSSGYEQYF. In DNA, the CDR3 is TGTGCCAGCAGCTCCTCAGGCTACGAGCAGTACTTC.

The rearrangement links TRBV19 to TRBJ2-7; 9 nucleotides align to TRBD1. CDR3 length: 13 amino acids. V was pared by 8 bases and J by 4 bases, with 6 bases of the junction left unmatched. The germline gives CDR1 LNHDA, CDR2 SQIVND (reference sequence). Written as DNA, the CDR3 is TGTGCCAGTGGAGGGACAGGGATTTACGAGCAGTACTTC. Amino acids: CASGGTGIYEQYF.

CDR3 region: CASSVAGGEETQYF. CDR3 DNA: TGTGCCAGCAGCGTGGCAGGGGGGGAAGAGACCCAGTACTTC. The chain couples TRBV9 to TRBJ2-5; the D gene could be TRBD1 or TRBD2 (7 bases each). V lost 2 bases to trimming and J lost 3 bases, with 11 bases between them. Germline V gene lookup returns CDR1 SGDLS and CDR2 YYNGEE. This CDR3 has 14 amino acids.

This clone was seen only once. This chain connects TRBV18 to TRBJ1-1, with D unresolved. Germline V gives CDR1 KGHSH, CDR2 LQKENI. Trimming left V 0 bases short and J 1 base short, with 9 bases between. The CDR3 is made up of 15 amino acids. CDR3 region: CASSPPGGRNTEAFF. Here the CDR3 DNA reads TGTGCCAGCTCACCACCAGGCGGGCGGAACACTGAAGCTTTCTTT.

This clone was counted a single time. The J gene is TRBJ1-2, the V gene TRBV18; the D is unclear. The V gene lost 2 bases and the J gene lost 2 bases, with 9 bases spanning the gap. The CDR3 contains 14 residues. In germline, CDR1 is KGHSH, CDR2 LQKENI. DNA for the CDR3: TGTGCCAGCTCACCAGTGGGAGGCAACTATGGCTACACCTTC. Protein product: CASSPVGGNYGYTF.

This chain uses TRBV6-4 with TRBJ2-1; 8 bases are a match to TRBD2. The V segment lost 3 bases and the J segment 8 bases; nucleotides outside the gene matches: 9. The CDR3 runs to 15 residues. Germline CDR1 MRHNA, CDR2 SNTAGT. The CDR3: CASSDRTAGVDEQFF. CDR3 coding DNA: TGTGCCAGCAGTGATCGAACAGCGGGAGTGGATGAGCAGTTCTTC.

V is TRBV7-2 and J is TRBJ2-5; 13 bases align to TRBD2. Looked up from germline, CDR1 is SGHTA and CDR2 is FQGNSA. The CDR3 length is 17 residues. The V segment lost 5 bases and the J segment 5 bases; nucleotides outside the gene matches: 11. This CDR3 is CASSRYPGLAGLETQYF. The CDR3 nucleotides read TGTGCCAGCAGCAGATATCCGGGACTAGCGGGGTTGGAGACCCAGTACTTC.

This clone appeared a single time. The CDR3 DNA is TGTGCCAGCAGCTACGTTGACACCATATATTTT. It encodes CASSYVDTIYF. The rearrangement uses TRBV2 and TRBJ1-3; D not resolved. The CDR3 is 11 residues long. The V end was cut by 6 bases, the J end by 8 bases, with 8 bases between. Germline loops: CDR1 SNHLY, CDR2 FYNNEI.

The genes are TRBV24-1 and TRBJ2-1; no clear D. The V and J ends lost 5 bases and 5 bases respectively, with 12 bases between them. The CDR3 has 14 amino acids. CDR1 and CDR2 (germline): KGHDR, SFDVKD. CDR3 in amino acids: CATSVSAADNEQFF. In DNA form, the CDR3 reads TGTGCCACCAGTGTGAGCGCCGCCGACAATGAGCAGTTCTTC.

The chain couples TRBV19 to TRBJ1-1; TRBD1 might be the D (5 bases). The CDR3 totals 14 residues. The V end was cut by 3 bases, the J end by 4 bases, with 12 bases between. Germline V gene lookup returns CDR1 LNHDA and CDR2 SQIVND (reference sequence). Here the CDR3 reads CASSIRGDSTEAFF. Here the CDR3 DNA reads TGTGCCAGTAGTATTAGAGGGGATAGCACTGAAGCTTTCTTT.

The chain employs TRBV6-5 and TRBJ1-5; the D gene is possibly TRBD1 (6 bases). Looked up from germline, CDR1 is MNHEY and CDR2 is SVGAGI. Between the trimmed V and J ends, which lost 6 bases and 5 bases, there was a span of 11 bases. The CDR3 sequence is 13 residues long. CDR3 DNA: TGTGCCAGCAGCCCGACAGGATATCAGCCCCAGCATTTT. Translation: CASSPTGYQPQHF.